In its sample, the clone carrying this T cell receptor (beta chain) was seen once. The antigen remains unidentified. This sample is part of a study of Ad26.COV2.S vaccination and SARS-CoV-2 variants. The study, taken as a whole, reports: The TCR breadth and depth analyses may have understated or missed part of the total T cell responses. Across vaccine and placebo recipients, the breadth of non-spike TCRs was similar.

The ends were cut back, 8 bases at V and 3 bases at J, with 18 bases in the middle. Germline values: CDR1 SGHAT, CDR2 FQNNGV. There are 15 residues in the CDR3. Treatment given: around 19 received Ad26.COV2.S at low or high dose, single or two shots; a few received placebo; per-sample allocation not given. Sample collection was performed on day 63 after the first vaccine or placebo injection. This table comes from immunoSEQ multiplex PCR, and its TCRdb copy is limited to in-frame clones, with some not included. The sample lists hundreds of thousands of clones; about 90% were seen once. The sequencing here drew on peripheral blood, taken in a trial of Ad26.COV2.S vaccine versus placebo. The rearrangement uses TRBV11-2 and TRBJ2-3, with D possibly matching TRBD1 (6 bases). This sequence was found in a person aged 18-60 years who received the Ad26.COV2.S COVID-19 vaccine or a placebo. CDR3 sequence reads: CASLISGVSTDTQYF. The CDR3 DNA follows: TGTGCCAGCTTGATTTCAGGGGTTTCGACAGATACGCAGTATTTT.